The next 25 T cell receptor beta chains were all read from a single sample in a study of CD8 T cells in ankylosing spondylitis. Each CDR3 protein is one row after TCRdb ran MiXCR on the 5' RACE reads. This sample yields about 35,000 distinct CDR3 sequences, of which 3% are seen a single time; roughly 2.8% belongs to the top ten. The sequencing input was blood, either unsorted or a sorted T cell fraction (not recorded which). All receptors derive from a male donor with ankylosing spondylitis or in good health (not recorded which).

The chain joins TRBV9 to TRBJ2-3; D remains ambiguous. CDR3 length: 14 residues. The germline CDR1 and CDR2 sequences are SGDLS and YYNGEE. Trimming cost V 0 bases and J 6 bases, with 11 bases left between them. In DNA, the CDR3 is TGTGCCAGCAGCGTAGCTTTGGGTCCGGATACGCAGTATTTT. Amino acids: CASSVALGPDTQYF.

This clonotype was seen ten or more times. The chain combines TRBV9 with TRBJ1-4; 7 bases fit TRBD1. V trimming: 3 bases; J trimming: 7 bases; junction bases outside the gene matches: 3. This CDR3 has 13 residues. Germline loops: CDR1 SGDLS, CDR2 YYNGEE. The CDR3: CASSGRGGEKLFF. The CDR3 DNA is TGTGCCAGCAGCGGCAGGGGGGGTGAAAAACTGTTTTTT.

The table lists this clonotype with many counts. The rearrangement uses TRBV9 and TRBJ2-3; 9 nucleotides align to TRBD2. The CDR3 has 16 amino acids. CDR1 is SGDLS, CDR2 YYNGEE, per germline. The ends lost 4 bases at V and 4 bases at J; junction bases unmatched: 10. CDR3 sequence reads: CASSPRPGLAADTQYF. In DNA form, the CDR3 reads TGTGCCAGCAGCCCCCGGCCGGGACTAGCAGCAGATACGCAGTATTTT.

The chain links TRBV9 to TRBJ2-3; D is tentatively TRBD1 or TRBD2 (5 bases each). Germline assignment: CDR1 SGDLS and CDR2 YYNGEE. The CDR3 is made up of 14 amino acids. Trimming pared 5 bases from V and 6 bases from J, leaving 16 bases between. CDR3 region: CASSNVPGTDTQYF. The CDR3 DNA reads TGTGCCAGCAGTAACGTCCCAGGGACGGATACGCAGTATTTT.

This clonotype occurred many times. This sequence joins TRBV9 and TRBJ2-1, with unresolved D. CDR1 SGDLS and CDR2 YYNGEE come from the germline V gene. This CDR3 is built from 16 residues. The V and J ends lost 0 bases and 7 bases respectively, with 17 bases between them. This chain's CDR3 is CASSVEGSRSSNEQFF. CDR3 sequence (DNA): TGTGCCAGCAGCGTAGAGGGAAGCAGATCGTCTAATGAGCAGTTCTTC. Looking up the rest from reference TRBV9 and TRBJ2-1 gives the full variable domain: DSGVTQTPKHLITATGQRVTLRCSPRSGDLSVYWYQQSLDQGLQFLIQYYNGEERAKGNILERFSAQQFPDLHSELNLSSLELGDSALYFCASSVEGSRSSNEQFFGPGTRLTVL.

This clonotype was seen only a few times. The rearrangement joins TRBV9 to TRBJ2-5; D is perhaps TRBD2 (6 bases). Per the germline V gene, CDR1 is SGDLS and CDR2 is YYNGEE. This CDR3 is built from 14 residues. V lost 3 bases, J lost 1 base, and 10 bases lay in between. This CDR3 reads CASSAGVGQETQYF. The CDR3 DNA sequence: TGTGCCAGCAGCGCGGGAGTAGGCCAAGAGACCCAGTACTTC.

There are many counts of this clonotype. The chain recombines TRBV9 with TRBJ1-6; a weak D match, TRBD1 (5 bases). With 3 bases removed from V and 6 bases from J, the gap between germline ends came to 13 bases. The CDR3 contains 15 residues. Looked up from germline, CDR1 is SGDLS and CDR2 is YYNGEE. CDR3 in amino acids: CASSAGTSGNSPLHF. The DNA for the CDR3 is TGTGCCAGCAGCGCGGGGACCTCCGGTAATTCACCCCTCCACTTT.

This clonotype was found many times. This chain joins TRBV9 and TRBJ2-2; D might be TRBD2 (6 bases). Germline values: CDR1 SGDLS, CDR2 YYNGEE. V was trimmed by 3 bases and J by 0 bases, leaving 15 bases between them. The CDR3 spans 17 residues. The CDR3 region is CASSGRLERPNTGELFF. Here the CDR3 DNA reads TGTGCCAGCAGCGGCAGACTAGAGCGACCGAACACCGGGGAGCTGTTTTTT.

This clonotype has a count of ten or more. This chain's CDR3 is CASSVAGRGFGDTQYF. DNA of the CDR3: TGTGCCAGCAGCGTAGCTGGGCGGGGGTTCGGAGATACGCAGTATTTT. The chain recombines TRBV9 with TRBJ2-3; 7 bases agree with TRBD2. V dropped 0 bases and J dropped 5; count of bases not matched to a gene: 9. Germline V gene sequence: CDR1 SGDLS, CDR2 YYNGEE. This CDR3 is 16 amino acids long.

This clonotype was detected ten times or more. The chain carries TRBV9 and TRBJ1-6, with D unclear. With 0 bases removed from V and 0 bases from J, the gap between germline ends came to 7 bases. This CDR3 contains 16 residues. Germline CDR1 is SGDLS and CDR2 is YYNGEE. CDR3 protein: CASSVAESSYNSPLHF. The CDR3 DNA sequence: TGTGCCAGCAGCGTAGCGGAAAGCTCCTATAATTCACCCCTCCACTTT.

This clonotype has a count of ten or more. The chain is built from TRBV9 and TRBJ2-2; D uncertain. Trimming shortened V by 5 bases and J by 7 bases, and 15 bases separated the two germline ends. From germline, CDR1 is SGDLS and CDR2 YYNGEE. The CDR3 covers 14 residues. CDR3 DNA: TGTGCCAGCAGACCCTCACACCCGGGCGGGGAGCTGTTTTTT. It encodes CASRPSHPGGELFF.

By frequency in the sample, this clonotype is medium-sized. This rearrangement joins TRBV5-1 to TRBJ2-7; D unresolved. The V gene's germline CDR1 is SGHRS and CDR2 YFSETQ. The CDR3 totals 13 residues. V dropped 3 bases and J dropped 3 bases, with 10 bases sitting between them. CDR3 loop: CASSWQADYEQYV. Here the CDR3 DNA reads TGCGCCAGCAGCTGGCAAGCAGACTACGAGCAGTACGTC.

This clonotype has ten or more counts. V and J are TRBV9 and TRBJ1-2; 7 positions agree with TRBD1. Trimming removed 4 bases from V and 0 bases from J; junction bases left unmatched: 9. Germline assignment: CDR1 SGDLS and CDR2 YYNGEE. The CDR3 sequence is 16 residues long. The CDR3 coding sequence is TGTGCCAGCAGCTACCAGGGGGTATCTCCTAACTATGGCTACACCTTC. Protein: CASSYQGVSPNYGYTF.

This clonotype was counted ten times or more. The chain has TRBV9 and TRBJ2-5; 11 nucleotides line up with TRBD2. This CDR3 contains 18 residues. V gave up 0 bases and J gave up 1 base; unmatched junction bases: 8. The germline gives CDR1 SGDLS, CDR2 YYNGEE. CDR3 region: CASSVGLAGPRGQETQYF. The CDR3 region has the DNA TGTGCCAGCAGCGTAGGACTAGCGGGGCCCCGGGGCCAAGAGACCCAGTACTTC.

Ten or more counts support this clonotype. The chain combines TRBV9 with TRBJ2-1; D tentatively reads TRBD1 or TRBD2 (6 bases each). The CDR3 covers 15 residues. Germline V lookup: CDR1 SGDLS, CDR2 YYNGEE. Trimming stripped 0 bases from V and 6 bases from J, with 13 bases between. The DNA for the CDR3 is TGTGCCAGCAGCGTAGAAGTGGGGGGCAGCAATGAGCAGTTCTTC. Translated: CASSVEVGGSNEQFF.

This clonotype was picked up many times. The J gene is TRBJ2-1, the V gene TRBV9, with 7 bases lining up with TRBD2. The V gene's germline CDR1 is SGDLS and CDR2 YYNGEE. Germline trimming cut 1 base from V and 1 base from J; bases unmatched to any gene: 20. This CDR3 is 21 amino acids long. The CDR3 reads CASSVTFRRESLGRSYNEQFF. DNA of the CDR3: TGTGCCAGCAGCGTAACTTTTCGGCGGGAGTCTTTGGGTAGGTCCTACAATGAGCAGTTCTTC.

At least ten counts were recorded for this clonotype. The gene calls are TRBV9 and TRBJ2-3; TRBD1 is a possible D gene (5 bases). The CDR3 consists of 16 residues. V dropped 0 bases and J dropped 4 bases, with 15 bases sitting between them. The germline V gene has CDR1 SGDLS and CDR2 YYNGEE. CDR3 coding DNA: TGTGCCAGCAGCGTAGAGGCAGGGCTTGTCGCAGATACGCAGTATTTT. Translation: CASSVEAGLVADTQYF.

This clonotype was recorded many times. The CDR3 bases are TGTGCCAGCAGCCCGCTAGGGAGCACAGATACGCAGTATTTT. This sequence encodes CASSPLGSTDTQYF. V and J are TRBV9 and TRBJ2-3; D is ambiguous. The V end lost 4 bases, the J end lost 0 bases, and 9 bases lay between the germline ends. There are 14 residues in the CDR3. Germline CDR1 is SGDLS and CDR2 is YYNGEE. Variable domain in full (rest from reference TRBV9 and TRBJ2-3): DSGVTQTPKHLITATGQRVTLRCSPRSGDLSVYWYQQSLDQGLQFLIQYYNGEERAKGNILERFSAQQFPDLHSELNLSSLELGDSALYFCASSPLGSTDTQYFGPGTRLTVL.

This clonotype appeared many times. This chain links TRBV9 with TRBJ2-2, with TRBD1 identical over 7 bases. The CDR3 extends over 16 amino acids. The germline gives CDR1 SGDLS, CDR2 YYNGEE. J was trimmed by 0 bases and V by 4 bases; bases with no gene match: 6. The CDR3 spells CASSFLGTANTGELFF. CDR3 sequence (DNA): TGTGCCAGCAGCTTTTTGGGGACAGCGAACACCGGGGAGCTGTTTTTT.

This clonotype was seen repeatedly, ten times or more. The rearrangement uses TRBV9 and TRBJ1-1; 9 bases fit TRBD1. The V gene's germline CDR1 is SGDLS and CDR2 YYNGEE. The CDR3 extends over 14 amino acids. Unmatched junction bases numbered 5, after V lost 3 bases and J lost 5 bases. The CDR3 is CASSAGQGTTEAFF. The CDR3 coding sequence is TGTGCCAGCAGCGCGGGACAGGGAACAACTGAAGCTTTCTTT. The variable domain in full, with the rest retrieved from reference TRBV9 and TRBJ1-1, is DSGVTQTPKHLITATGQRVTLRCSPRSGDLSVYWYQQSLDQGLQFLIQYYNGEERAKGNILERFSAQQFPDLHSELNLSSLELGDSALYFCASSAGQGTTEAFFGQGTRLTVV.

There are many counts of this clonotype. The V gene is TRBV9, the J gene TRBJ1-6; D remains ambiguous. Trimming took off 4 bases at V and 0 bases at J, with 11 bases between the two ends. From germline, CDR1 is SGDLS and CDR2 YYNGEE. The CDR3 length is 16 residues. The CDR3 DNA reads as TGTGCCAGCAGCCTAAGCGGGAGCTCCTATAATTCACCCCTCCACTTT. Amino acids: CASSLSGSSYNSPLHF.

Ten or more counts support this clonotype. V is TRBV9 and J is TRBJ2-5; 8 bases fit TRBD2. Losses at the gene ends were 4 bases for V and 4 bases for J; bases not matched to a gene: 6. The CDR3 has 14 amino acids. CDR1 is SGDLS, CDR2 YYNGEE, per germline. The CDR3 DNA reads as TGTGCCAGCAGCACCCGGGAGGGGAGAGAGACCCAGTACTTC. Translation: CASSTREGRETQYF.

At least ten counts were recorded for this clonotype. This chain connects TRBV9 to TRBJ2-5; D gene unclear. The CDR3 has 14 amino acids. Trimming took off 4 bases at V and 3 bases at J, with 13 bases between the two ends. The germline V gene encodes CDR1 SGDLS and CDR2 YYNGEE. Here the CDR3 reads CASSPQHPEETQYF. CDR3 in DNA: TGTGCCAGCAGCCCCCAACACCCGGAAGAGACCCAGTACTTC. The whole variable domain, remainder taken from reference TRBV9 and TRBJ2-5, is DSGVTQTPKHLITATGQRVTLRCSPRSGDLSVYWYQQSLDQGLQFLIQYYNGEERAKGNILERFSAQQFPDLHSELNLSSLELGDSALYFCASSPQHPEETQYFGPGTRLLVL.

This clonotype showed up just a few times. V is TRBV9 and J is TRBJ2-5; the D is unclear. This CDR3 is 15 amino acids long. Trimming removed 0 bases from V and 1 base from J, with 10 bases in between. Germline assignment: CDR1 SGDLS and CDR2 YYNGEE. CDR3 in amino acids: CASSVAWELQETQYF. CDR3 in DNA: TGTGCCAGCAGCGTAGCTTGGGAACTCCAAGAGACCCAGTACTTC.

In this sample, this clonotype turned up many times. The chain carries TRBV9 and TRBJ2-2, with a tentative D call TRBD2 (6 bases). This CDR3 contains 17 residues. From germline, CDR1 is SGDLS and CDR2 YYNGEE. V lost 0 bases to trimming and J lost 3 bases, with 15 bases between them. CDR3 residues: CASSVATSRLYTGELFF. The CDR3 DNA reads as TGTGCCAGCAGCGTAGCGACTAGTAGGTTGTACACCGGGGAGCTGTTTTTT.